The 12 T cell receptor beta chains listed next were all sequenced from one sample in a study of cytomegalovirus exposure and HLA in healthy donors. 13 Jbeta primers and 60 Vbeta primers were used for the PCR. Some clones are missing from TCRdb's copy, which holds only in-frame ones; the method was immunoSEQ multiplex PCR. The data show just over 150,000 clones, around 80% seen once. Material: PBMCs. These receptor sequences come from a young man in good health and CMV-seronegative.

This chain uses TRBV19 with TRBJ1-2, with no clear D. V was shortened by 5 bases and J by 4 bases, with 14 bases between the two germline ends. The CDR3 spans 14 residues. Looked up from germline, CDR1 is LNHDA and CDR2 is SQIVND (reference sequence). CDR3 in amino acids: CASSSRLDRYGYTF. CDR3 coding DNA: TGTGCCAGTAGTTCCCGGTTAGATCGCTATGGCTACACCTTC.

The table lists this clone with a few counts. The chain is built from TRBV7-2 and TRBJ1-1; possible D gene TRBD1, 6 bases. The V end lost 7 bases, the J end lost 0 bases, and 12 bases lay between the germline ends. The CDR3 contains 14 residues. CDR1 SGHTA and CDR2 FQGNSA come from the germline V gene. The CDR3, as DNA: TGTGCCAGCACCCAGGGGCACTTGAACACTGAAGCTTTCTTT. This gives the protein CASTQGHLNTEAFF. Filled out from reference TRBV7-2 and TRBJ1-1, the complete variable domain reads GAGVSQSPSNKVTEKGKDVELRCDPISGHTALYWYRQSLGQGLEFLIYFQGNSAPDKSGLPSDRFSAERTGGSVSTLTIQRTQQEDSAVYLCASTQGHLNTEAFFGQGTRLTVV.

The V gene is TRBV4-2, the J gene TRBJ1-2, with 9 nucleotides matching TRBD1. This CDR3 has 15 amino acids. Germline lookup yields CDR1 LGHNA and CDR2 YNFKEQ. Trimming at V came to 0 bases and at J to 4 bases, leaving 3 bases not matched to a gene. The CDR3 region is CASSQENRGLYGYTF. In DNA, the CDR3 is TGTGCCAGCAGCCAAGAAAACAGGGGGCTCTATGGCTACACCTTC.

The chain joins TRBV11-2 to TRBJ2-7, with 8 positions matching TRBD1. V shed 0 bases and J 4 bases; nucleotides not matched to a gene: 5. This CDR3 is 15 amino acids long. CDR1 and CDR2 (germline): SGHAT, FQNNGV. The CDR3 nucleotides read TGTGCCAGCAGCTTAGACAGGGGGCCGATATACGAGCAGTACTTC. This codes for CASSLDRGPIYEQYF.

This chain joins TRBV9 and TRBJ2-3; D remains ambiguous. Germline CDR1 and CDR2: SGDLS and YYNGEE. Trimming took off 0 bases at V and 4 bases at J, with 15 bases between the two ends. The CDR3 length is 16 residues. CDR3 nucleotide sequence: TGTGCCAGCAGCGTAGCTACTGTAGAGTCCGCAGATACGCAGTATTTT. It yields the protein CASSVATVESADTQYF.

This chain uses TRBV19 with TRBJ1-1, with D possibly TRBD1 on 6 matching bases. Germline values: CDR1 LNHDA, CDR2 SQIVND (reference sequence). Trimming removed 6 bases from V and 3 bases from J, with 11 bases in between. This CDR3 spans 13 amino acids. The CDR3 DNA is TGTGCCAGTAGCTTGGACAGTTACACTGAAGCTTTCTTT. Protein sequence: CASSLDSYTEAFF.

CDR3 DNA sequence: TGTGCCACCAGCAGGACAGGGAATCAGCCCCAGCATTTT. Protein sequence: CATSRTGNQPQHF. The chain joins TRBV15 to TRBJ1-5, with 7 bases that match TRBD1. Germline V CDR1 and CDR2: LNHNV, YYDKDF (reference sequence). There are 13 residues in the CDR3. V shed 3 bases, J shed 4 bases, and the junction held 0 bases outside the gene matches.

The gene calls are TRBV7-2 and TRBJ1-4, with D maybe TRBD1 (6 bases). This CDR3 has 14 amino acids. V was cut by 1 base and J by 8 bases, with 11 bases left in between. CDR1 and CDR2 (germline): SGHTA, FQGNSA. The CDR3 DNA reads as TGTGCCAGCAGCTTAGTACAGGGCGGAGAAAAACTGTTTTTT. Protein product: CASSLVQGGEKLFF.

J is TRBJ2-7 and V is TRBV4-1, with D possibly TRBD2 on 6 matching bases. Germline-derived CDR1 and CDR2 are MGHRA and YSYEKL. The V gene lost 0 bases and the J gene lost 6 bases, with 12 bases spanning the gap. The CDR3 length is 14 residues. The CDR3 bases are TGCGCCAGCAGCCAAGAAGGGTCCGGGGGCGAGCAGTACTTC. Its protein is CASSQEGSGGEQYF.

V and J are TRBV7-9 and TRBJ1-1; D is undetermined. The CDR3 has 13 residues. Germline V gene sequence: CDR1 SEHNR, CDR2 FQNEAQ (reference sequence). V was shortened by 6 bases and J by 1 base, with 9 bases between the two germline ends. CDR3 coding DNA: TGTGCCAGCAGGGAAACAGAGAACACTGAAGCTTTCTTT. Translation: CASRETENTEAFF.

The chain carries TRBV13 and TRBJ2-7, with D possibly being TRBD1 (6 bases). Trimming pared 8 bases from V and 3 bases from J, leaving 11 bases between. Germline values: CDR1 PRHDT, CDR2 FYEKMQ (reference sequence). The CDR3 is made up of 12 amino acids. The CDR3 bases are TGTGCCAGCGGGACACTTGGCTACGAGCAGTACTTC. This sequence encodes CASGTLGYEQYF.

The CDR3 loop reads CASSLAGVTQYF. In nucleotides, the CDR3 is TGTGCCAGCAGCTTAGCTGGAGTAACCCAGTACTTC. The rearrangement links TRBV7-6 to TRBJ2-5; D remains ambiguous. V shed 0 bases and J shed 8 bases, with 7 bases lying between them. This CDR3 spans 12 amino acids. In germline, CDR1 is SGHVS, CDR2 FNYEAQ.